Shown below are 7 T cell receptor beta chains from a single sample sequenced in a study of shared clonotypes between healthy human individuals. Only in-frame clones appear in the TCRdb table, and some are missing; sequencing was by immunoSEQ multiplex PCR. The sample records about 79,000 clones, under 65% being singletons. Sequences were obtained from memory CD8+ T cells sorted from blood. The subset is: CD45RO+ cells pooled with CCR7-negative TemRA cells. The receptors come from a man aged 25-45 years in good health.

As for this clone: The identical CDR3 is also encoded by other nucleotide sequences in the sample. CDR3 in amino acids: CSVVPGNTEAFF. DNA of the CDR3: TGCAGCGTTGTTCCAGGGAACACTGAAGCTTTCTTT. The chain uses TRBV29-1 and TRBJ1-1; D not resolved. The length of the CDR3 is 12 residues. The germline V and J ends were trimmed by 4 bases and 1 base, with 7 bases remaining between them. Germline lookup yields CDR1 SQVTM and CDR2 ANQGSEA.

This clone was picked up many times. This CDR3 is CASSDPPHGLPYEQYF. The CDR3 DNA sequence: TGTGCCAGCAGTGATCCACCGCACGGGCTACCCTACGAGCAGTACTTC. This chain uses TRBV28 with TRBJ2-7; D unresolved. The germline V and J ends were trimmed by 5 bases and 2 bases, with 19 bases remaining between them. This CDR3 is 16 amino acids long. Looked up from germline, CDR1 is MDHEN and CDR2 is SYDVKM.

The rearrangement joins TRBV7-2 to TRBJ2-2; the D gene is possibly TRBD2 (6 bases). The V end was cut by 3 bases, the J end by 5 bases, with 10 bases between. The germline gives CDR1 SGHTA, CDR2 FQGNSA. The CDR3 consists of 14 residues. As DNA, the CDR3 is TGTGCCAGCAGCTTTATCGGGAGTACCGGGGAGCTGTTTTTT. This sequence encodes CASSFIGSTGELFF.

The genes are TRBV5-1 and TRBJ2-1; D not resolved. V lost 6 bases and J 4 bases, leaving 20 bases between the germline ends. The CDR3 loop spans 16 amino acids. Germline assignment: CDR1 SGHRS and CDR2 YFSETQ. The CDR3: CASTPPDTEFYNEQFF. The CDR3 nucleotides are TGCGCCAGCACCCCTCCTGACACAGAGTTTTACAATGAGCAGTTCTTC.

Here the CDR3 reads CASSQGLNEQFF. DNA of the CDR3: TGCGCCAGCAGCCAGGGTCTCAATGAGCAGTTCTTC. This chain joins TRBV4-1 and TRBJ2-1; D remains unclear. Germline lookup yields CDR1 MGHRA and CDR2 YSYEKL. Trimming removed 3 bases from V and 6 bases from J, with 6 bases in between. This CDR3 contains 12 residues.

This clone was seen once. The CDR3 here is CASSEPGQGFNEQFF. The DNA for the CDR3 is TGTGCCAGCAGCGAGCCGGGACAGGGCTTCAATGAGCAGTTCTTC. The chain is built from TRBV9 and TRBJ2-1; 9 bases align to TRBD1. Losses at the gene ends were 3 bases for V and 6 bases for J; bases not matched to a gene: 7. The CDR3 length is 15 residues. The germline CDR1 and CDR2 sequences are SGDLS and YYNGEE.

In this sample, this clone turned up once. The chain employs TRBV27 and TRBJ2-1; 9 bases match TRBD2. The ends lost 5 bases at V and 2 bases at J; junction bases unmatched: 4. CDR3 length: 15 amino acids. Germline V gene sequence: CDR1 MNHEY, CDR2 SMNVEV (reference sequence). The CDR3 reads CASSPRLAAYNEQFF. CDR3 in DNA: TGTGCCAGCAGTCCGAGACTAGCGGCCTACAATGAGCAGTTCTTC.